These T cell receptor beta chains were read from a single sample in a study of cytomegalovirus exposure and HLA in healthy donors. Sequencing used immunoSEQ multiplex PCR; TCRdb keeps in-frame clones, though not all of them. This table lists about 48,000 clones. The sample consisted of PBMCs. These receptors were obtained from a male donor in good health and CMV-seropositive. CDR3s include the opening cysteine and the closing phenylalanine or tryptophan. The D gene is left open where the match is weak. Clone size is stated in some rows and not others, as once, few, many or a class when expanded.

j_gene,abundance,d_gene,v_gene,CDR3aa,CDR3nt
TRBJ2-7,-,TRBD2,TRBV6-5,CATRPGGAGEQYF,TGTGCCACCAGACCCGGGGGGGCTGGCGAGCAGTACTTC
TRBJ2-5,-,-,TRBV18,CASSPLGQWGETQYF,TGTGCCAGCTCACCACTCGGACAGTGGGGGGAGACCCAGTACTTC
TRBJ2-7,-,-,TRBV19,CASSPGWGAYEQYF,TGTGCCAGTAGTCCCGGATGGGGGGCCTACGAGCAGTACTTC
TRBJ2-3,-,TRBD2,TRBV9,CASSVAGTSPTQYF,TGTGCCAGCAGCGTAGCGGGGACTAGCCCGACGCAGTATTTT
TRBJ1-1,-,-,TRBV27,CASSQGTGGRSEAFF,TGTGCCAGCAGCCAGGGTACTGGTGGGCGGTCTGAAGCTTTCTTT
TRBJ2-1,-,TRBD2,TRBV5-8,CATPGLDNDEQFF,TGTGCCACCCCGGGACTAGACAACGATGAGCAGTTCTTC
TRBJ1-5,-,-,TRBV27,CASSVTIGRPQHF,TGTGCCAGCAGCGTCACTATAGGGAGACCCCAGCATTTT
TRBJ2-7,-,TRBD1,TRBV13,CASSGPGQGFSYEQYF,TGTGCCAGCAGCGGGCCAGGACAGGGCTTCTCCTACGAGCAGTACTTC
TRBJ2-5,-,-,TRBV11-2,CASRATEQETQYF,TGTGCCAGCAGGGCGACAGAACAAGAGACCCAGTACTTC
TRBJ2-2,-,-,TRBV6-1,CASSGDFTGELFF,TGTGCCAGCAGCGGGGACTTTACCGGGGAGCTGTTTTTT
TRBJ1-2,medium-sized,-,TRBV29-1,CSVVAGHNYGYTF,TGCAGCGTTGTGGCAGGCCACAACTATGGCTACACCTTC
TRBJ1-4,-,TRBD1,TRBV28,CASGSDRENEKLFF,TGTGCCAGTGGGAGTGACAGGGAAAATGAAAAACTGTTTTTT
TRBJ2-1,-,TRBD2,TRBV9,CASSATSGGADEQFF,TGTGCCAGCAGCGCTACTAGCGGGGGGGCCGATGAGCAGTTCTTC
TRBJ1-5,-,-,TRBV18,CASSPGTNQPQHF,TGTGCCAGCTCACCCGGGACTAATCAGCCCCAGCATTTT
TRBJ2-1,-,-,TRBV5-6,CASSYRDNSYNEQFF,TGTGCCAGCAGCTACCGGGACAACTCGTACAATGAGCAGTTCTTC
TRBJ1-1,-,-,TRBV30,CAWSVLGPTEAFF,TGTGCCTGGAGTGTACTTGGGCCGACTGAAGCTTTCTTT
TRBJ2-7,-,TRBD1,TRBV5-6,CASSLAAGGRSYEQYF,TGTGCCAGCAGCTTGGCCGCAGGGGGACGCTCCTACGAGCAGTACTTC
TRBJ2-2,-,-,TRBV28,CASSFPGEQGAGELFF,TGTGCCAGCAGTTTTCCTGGGGAACAGGGCGCCGGGGAGCTGTTTTTT
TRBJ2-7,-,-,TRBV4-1,CASSQDFSVYEQYF,TGCGCCAGCAGCCAAGATTTTTCAGTCTACGAGCAGTACTTC
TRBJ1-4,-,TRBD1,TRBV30,CAWSTLTGDSEKLFF,TGTGCCTGGAGCACTCTGACAGGGGATAGCGAAAAACTGTTTTTT
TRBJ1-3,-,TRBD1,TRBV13,CASSPTTGFGNTIYF,TGTGCCAGCAGCCCGACGACAGGGTTTGGAAACACCATATATTTT
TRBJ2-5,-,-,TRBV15,CATSSPGPFGGTQYF,TGTGCCACCAGCAGCCCCGGGCCTTTCGGGGGGACCCAGTACTTC
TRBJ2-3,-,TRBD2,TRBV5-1,CASSWGPAGGADTQYF,TGCGCCAGCAGCTGGGGGCCAGCGGGGGGAGCAGATACGCAGTATTTT
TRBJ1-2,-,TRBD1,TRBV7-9,CASSLRDSKNYGYTF,TGTGCCAGCAGCTTGCGGGACAGCAAGAACTATGGCTACACCTTC
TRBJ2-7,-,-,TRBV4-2,CASSQSGEQYF,TGTGCCAGCAGCCAATCGGGGGAGCAGTACTTC
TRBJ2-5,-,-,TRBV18,CASSPPQGETQYF,TGTGCCAGCTCACCACCCCAGGGCGAGACCCAGTACTTC
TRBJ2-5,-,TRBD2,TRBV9,CASSVGGGGETQYF,TGTGCCAGCAGCGTGGGGGGGGGAGGAGAGACCCAGTACTTC
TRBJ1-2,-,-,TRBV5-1,CASSLGPGGLRVAEYGYTF,TGCGCCAGCAGCTTAGGCCCTGGGGGGTTGAGGGTCGCGGAGTATGGCTACACCTTC
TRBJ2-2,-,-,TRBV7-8,CASSLERRGVTGELFF,TGTGCCAGCAGCTTAGAGAGGCGGGGAGTCACCGGGGAGCTGTTTTTT
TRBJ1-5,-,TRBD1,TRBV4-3,CASSQDPGQSQPQHF,TGCGCCAGCAGCCAAGACCCGGGACAGTCTCAGCCCCAGCATTTT
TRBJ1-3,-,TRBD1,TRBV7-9,CASSKAGTGQGNTIYF,TGTGCCAGCAGCAAAGCCGGGACAGGGCAAGGAAACACCATATATTTT
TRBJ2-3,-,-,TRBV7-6,CASSLGGGRGDTQYF,TGTGCCAGCAGCTTAGGCGGGGGCCGGGGAGATACGCAGTATTTT
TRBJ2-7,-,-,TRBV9,CASSVGQAGEQYF,TGTGCCAGCAGCGTAGGGCAGGCTGGCGAGCAGTACTTC
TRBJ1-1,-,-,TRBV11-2,CASSLMRNTEAFF,TGTGCCAGCAGCTTAATGAGGAACACTGAAGCTTTCTTT
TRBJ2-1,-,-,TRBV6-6,CASSPTPEPSYNEQFF,TGTGCCAGCAGTCCCACCCCGGAGCCCTCCTACAATGAGCAGTTCTTC
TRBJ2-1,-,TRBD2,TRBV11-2,CASSTTSGGSYNEQFF,TGTGCCAGCAGCACGACTAGCGGGGGCTCCTACAATGAGCAGTTCTTC
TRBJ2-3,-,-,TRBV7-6,CASSFPSPLGDTQYF,TGTGCCAGCAGCTTCCCCTCTCCGCTCGGGGATACGCAGTATTTT
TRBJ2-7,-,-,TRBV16,CASNDRSFGVYEQYF,TGTGCCAGCAACGACAGGTCTTTCGGCGTCTACGAGCAGTACTTC
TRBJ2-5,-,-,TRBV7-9,CASSQRPTGSETQYF,TGTGCCAGCAGCCAAAGGCCAACAGGGTCGGAGACCCAGTACTTC
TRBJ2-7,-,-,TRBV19,CASSIEEGSYEQYF,TGTGCCAGTAGTATAGAGGAGGGCTCCTACGAGCAGTACTTC
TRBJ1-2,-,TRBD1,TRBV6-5,CASGSGTGTYGYTF,TGTGCCAGCGGGTCCGGGACAGGGACCTATGGCTACACCTTC
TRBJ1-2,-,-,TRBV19,CASREGGDYGYTF,TGTGCCAGTAGGGAAGGGGGGGACTATGGCTACACCTTC
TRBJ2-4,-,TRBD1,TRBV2,CAIQDRGAKNIQYF,TGTGCCATTCAAGACAGGGGAGCCAAAAACATTCAGTACTTC
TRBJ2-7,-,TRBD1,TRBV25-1,CASSASTGVYEQYF,TGTGCCAGCAGTGCCTCGACAGGGGTGTACGAGCAGTACTTC
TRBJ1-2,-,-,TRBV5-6,CASSSLTEDSYGYTF,TGTGCCAGCAGCAGCCTCACAGAAGATAGCTATGGCTACACCTTC
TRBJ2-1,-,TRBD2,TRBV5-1,CASSSNGGGYNEQFF,TGCGCCAGCAGCTCGAACGGCGGGGGTTACAATGAGCAGTTCTTC
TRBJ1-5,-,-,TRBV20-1,CSARGGREQHF,TGCAGTGCTAGAGGTGGACGGGAACAGCATTTT
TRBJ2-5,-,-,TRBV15,CATSRDVSHQETQYF,TGTGCCACCAGCAGAGATGTTAGCCACCAAGAGACCCAGTACTTC
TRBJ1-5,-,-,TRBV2,CASRGAGAAQPQHF,TGTGCCAGCAGGGGGGCAGGGGCGGCGCAGCCCCAGCATTTT
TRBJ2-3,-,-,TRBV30,CAYHTSLGTQYF,TGTGCCTACCACACAAGTCTAGGTACGCAGTATTTT
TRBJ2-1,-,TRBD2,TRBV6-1,CASRGLAGTYNEQFF,TGTGCCAGCAGGGGGCTAGCGGGGACGTACAATGAGCAGTTCTTC